These 14 T cell receptor beta chains share one sample of origin, sequenced in a study of regulatory T cells in long-lasting Graves disease. As for time point: persistent/refractory GD, antithyroid drugs over 5 years with positive TRAb. Extracted RNA from PBMCs served as the source of the TCR library. Arm-PCR of CDR3 regions with iRepertoire HTBI primers generated TCR beta libraries. TCRdb analysed the multiplex PCR reads with MiXCR anew, one entry per CDR3 protein. Among about 460,000 distinct CDR3 sequences listed, under 25% were seen once. The sequenced sample was peripheral blood mononuclear cells (PBMCs), obtained when the disease was refractory, from a patient treated with antithyroid drugs. These receptors came from a female donor with Graves disease.

This clonotype was recorded many times. The V gene is TRBV7-2, the J gene TRBJ2-5; 9 bases are shared with TRBD1. V was pared by 4 bases and J by 3 bases, with 6 bases of the junction left unmatched. This CDR3 region has 15 residues. The germline gives CDR1 SGHTA, CDR2 FQGNSA. CDR3 loop: CASSWDREQKETQYF. The CDR3 DNA is TGTGCCAGCAGCTGGGACAGGGAACAAAAAGAGACCCAGTACTTC. The whole variable domain, filled in from reference TRBV7-2 and TRBJ2-5, reads GAGVSQSPSNKVTEKGKDVELRCDPISGHTALYWYRQSLGQGLEFLIYFQGNSAPDKSGLPSDRFSAERTGGSVSTLTIQRTQQEDSAVYLCASSWDREQKETQYFGPGTRLLVL.

This clonotype was counted only a few times. The J gene is TRBJ1-2, the V gene TRBV30, with D unclear. The CDR3 is 10 amino acids. Germline values: CDR1 GTSNPN, CDR2 SVGIG (reference sequence). Trimming cost V 5 bases and J 8 bases, with 9 bases left between them. CDR3 in DNA: TGTGCCTGGGACGAAACCGGCTACACCTTC. Encoded protein: CAWDETGYTF.

This clonotype has ten or more counts. V and J are TRBV14 and TRBJ2-5; 7 nucleotides match TRBD1. Germline assignment: CDR1 SGHDN and CDR2 FVKESK. The CDR3 extends over 14 amino acids. Trimming at V came to 3 bases and at J to 4 bases, leaving 5 bases not matched to a gene. The CDR3 protein is CASSHWTGGETQYF. CDR3 nucleotides: TGTGCCAGCAGCCATTGGACAGGTGGAGAGACCCAGTACTTC.

The chain joins TRBV5-4 to TRBJ2-5, with 9 bases aligning to TRBD1. V lost 4 bases, J lost 5 bases, and 6 bases stayed unmatched. The CDR3 runs to 14 residues. From germline, CDR1 is SGHNT and CDR2 YYREEE (reference sequence). CDR3 residues: CASSTGQGLETQYF. The CDR3 DNA follows: TGTGCCAGCAGCACGGGACAGGGATTGGAGACCCAGTACTTC.

This clonotype was recorded many times. The chain couples TRBV20-1 to TRBJ2-5; 12 positions agree with TRBD2. The germline CDR1 and CDR2 sequences are DFQATT and SNEGSKA (reference sequence). There are 15 residues in the CDR3. V lost 5 bases and J lost 5; bases outside the gene matches: 9. The DNA for the CDR3 is TGCAGTGCTCCAACACTAGCGGGGGGTTTGGAGACCCAGTACTTC. Protein product: CSAPTLAGGLETQYF.

This clonotype was observed at least ten times. The chain has TRBV6-1 and TRBJ1-4, with D unclear. The V end lost 6 bases, the J end lost 2 bases, and 7 bases lay between the germline ends. Germline lookup yields CDR1 MNHNS and CDR2 SASEGT. CDR3 length equals 13 residues. The CDR3 here is CASSATTNEKLFF. DNA of the CDR3: TGTGCCAGCAGCGCGACGACTAATGAAAAACTGTTTTTT.

The CDR3 nucleotides are TGTGCCAGCAGCTTAGAAGTCGCGGGAACTGGAAACACCATATATTTT. As protein: CASSLEVAGTGNTIYF. This sequence joins TRBV7-6 and TRBJ1-3, with D unclear. V dropped 1 base and J dropped 2 bases, with 12 bases sitting between them. This CDR3 comprises 16 residues. CDR1 and CDR2 (germline): SGHVS, FNYEAQ. Using reference TRBV7-6 and TRBJ1-3 for the parts outside the CDR3, the full variable domain is GAGVSQSPRYKVTKRGQDVALRCDPISGHVSLYWYRQALGQGPEFLTYFNYEAQQDKSGLPNDRFSAERPEGSISTLTIQRTEQRDSAMYRCASSLEVAGTGNTIYFGEGSWLTVV.

This clonotype has at least ten counts. The chain recombines TRBV6-1 with TRBJ2-7; TRBD1 matches 9 bases. The V and J ends lost 6 bases and 5 bases, in that order; junction bases with no gene match: 11. The CDR3 totals 15 residues. Germline-derived CDR1 and CDR2 are MNHNS and SASEGT. CDR3 residues: CASSLPGQGRNEQYF. The DNA for the CDR3 is TGTGCCAGCAGCCTCCCAGGACAGGGGAGGAACGAGCAGTACTTC.

In its sample, this clonotype was seen a few times. The V and J genes are TRBV2 and TRBJ2-1; maybe TRBD1 (5 bases). CDR3 length: 13 amino acids. The germline V gene has CDR1 SNHLY and CDR2 FYNNEI. V was pared by 5 bases and J by 9 bases, with 14 bases between. The DNA for the CDR3 is TGTGCCAGCAGTTTATCCAGGGTTACTGAGCAGTTCTTC. Its protein product is CASSLSRVTEQFF.

This chain uses TRBV12-3 or TRBV12-4 with TRBJ1-5; D call uncertain. The CDR3 spans 16 residues. With 1 base removed from V and 4 bases from J, the gap between germline ends came to 14 bases. This CDR3 reads CASSLGWVGRNQPQHF. Written as DNA, the CDR3 is TGTGCCAGCAGTTTAGGCTGGGTAGGGAGGAATCAGCCCCAGCATTTT.

This chain links TRBV4-1 with TRBJ2-5; D not resolved. V was trimmed by 0 bases and J by 1 base, leaving 6 bases between them. CDR1 is MGHRA and CDR2 is YSYEKL in the germline V gene. This CDR3 has 14 amino acids. CDR3 nucleotide sequence: TGCGCCAGCAGCCAAGACGGAAGCCAAGAGACCCAGTACTTC. This sequence encodes CASSQDGSQETQYF.

This clonotype was recorded many times. Here the CDR3 reads CASSPGGAAYGYTF. As DNA, the CDR3 is TGTGCCAGCAGCCCGGGGGGCGCAGCCTATGGCTACACCTTC. V usage is TRBV7-2 and J usage is TRBJ1-2, with D perhaps TRBD1 (6 bases). From germline, CDR1 is SGHTA and CDR2 FQGNSA. V was trimmed by 5 bases and J by 4 bases, leaving 14 bases between them. This CDR3 spans 14 amino acids.

The table lists this clonotype with a few counts. The V call is TRBV7-2, the J call TRBJ1-3, with a weak D call TRBD1 (5 bases). The CDR3 is 14 residues long. CDR1 and CDR2 (germline): SGHTA, FQGNSA. V lost 2 bases and J 4 bases, leaving 9 bases between the germline ends. CDR3 DNA: TGTGCCAGCAGCTTATCCGGGGCGGGAAACACCATATATTTT. This translates into CASSLSGAGNTIYF.

In this sample, this clonotype turned up many times. The chain is built from TRBV6-5 and TRBJ2-7; 10 positions match TRBD2. This CDR3 region has 16 residues. Per germline, CDR1 MNHEY and CDR2 SVGAGI. The ends lost 4 bases at V and 2 bases at J; junction bases unmatched: 8. Here the CDR3 DNA reads TGTGCCAGCAGTTGGACCCTAAGCGGGGGGGCCTACGAGCAGTACTTC. This encodes CASSWTLSGGAYEQYF.